Below, 18 T cell receptor beta chains from the same sample are listed, as sequenced in a study of blood T cell repertoires in COVID-19. Using immunoSEQ multiplex PCR, the repertoire was profiled, and TCRdb retains in-frame clones only, with some absent. The repertoire holds approximately 300,000 clones, about 85% seen once, with 1.5% to 2% in the top ten. Sequencing was carried out using PBMCs or T cells enriched from blood (not recorded which). The receptor set was obtained from a woman in her twenties or thirties who had been exposed to COVID-19.

V is TRBV9 and J is TRBJ2-2, with 10 positions matching TRBD1. V was clipped by 1 base and J by 6 bases; unmatched bases: 12. The germline V gene has CDR1 SGDLS and CDR2 YYNGEE. This CDR3 contains 18 residues. As DNA, the CDR3 is TGTGCCAGCAGCGTATTTTTCGCAGGACAGGGGGTACCCGGGGAGCTGTTTTTT. Its translation: CASSVFFAGQGVPGELFF.

This sequence joins TRBV9 and TRBJ2-3; 7 bases are a match to TRBD1. Germline-derived CDR1 and CDR2 are SGDLS and YYNGEE. With V trimmed by 1 base and J by 0 bases, 5 bases remained unmatched. The CDR3 runs to 16 residues. The CDR3 DNA sequence: TGTGCCAGCAGCGTATTTATACAGGGGAGCACAGATACGCAGTATTTT. Its translation is CASSVFIQGSTDTQYF.

The J gene is TRBJ1-4, the V gene TRBV19; a possible D gene is TRBD1 (5 bases). CDR1 is LNHDA, CDR2 SQIVND, per germline (reference sequence). This CDR3 region has 14 residues. V dropped 3 bases and J dropped 4 bases, with 9 bases sitting between them. The CDR3 region has the DNA TGTGCCAGTAGTATGGGCAGGGTTAATGAAAAACTGTTTTTT. This codes for CASSMGRVNEKLFF.

The chain uses TRBV9 and TRBJ1-1; D is unresolved. CDR3 length: 13 amino acids. The V end lost 3 bases, the J end lost 4 bases, and 10 bases lay between the germline ends. From germline, CDR1 is SGDLS and CDR2 YYNGEE. In nucleotides, the CDR3 is TGTGCCAGCAGCGCCCAAGAGGTCACTGAAGCTTTCTTT. This encodes CASSAQEVTEAFF.

This rearrangement joins TRBV5-1 to TRBJ2-7; 9 positions agree with TRBD2. Germline V gene lookup returns CDR1 SGHRS and CDR2 YFSETQ. The junction had 2 bases not matched to a gene; V was cut back by 0 bases and J by 7 bases. This CDR3 has 13 residues. This CDR3 is CASSLGLAGEQYF. The CDR3, as DNA: TGCGCCAGCAGCTTGGGCCTAGCGGGGGAGCAGTACTTC. The full variable domain, rest sourced from reference TRBV5-1 and TRBJ2-7, is KAGVTQTPRYLIKTRGQQVTLSCSPISGHRSVSWYQQTPGQGLQFLFEYFSETQRNKGNFPGRFSGRQFSNSRSEMNVSTLELGDSALYLCASSLGLAGEQYFGPGTRLTVT.

This clone was counted a single time. This rearrangement joins TRBV19 to TRBJ2-3, with TRBD2 matching over 9 bases. V lost 3 bases, J lost 2 bases, and 3 bases stayed unmatched. CDR1 is LNHDA, CDR2 SQIVND, per germline (reference sequence). CDR3 length equals 15 residues. As DNA, the CDR3 is TGTGCCAGTAGTATGTCTAGCGGGGACACAGATACGCAGTATTTT. This encodes CASSMSSGDTDTQYF.

V usage is TRBV12-1 and J usage is TRBJ2-2; the listed D gene, TRBD2, was not tested against the DNA. TRBV12-1 is tagged as a pseudogene. The CDR3 contains 17 residues. The CDR3 sequence: CASSFPTSGRFVGELFF. In DNA form, the CDR3 reads TGTGCCAGCAGCTTTCCAACTAGCGGGAGATTTGTCGGGGAGCTGTTTTTT.

The chain combines TRBV28 with TRBJ1-5; D is perhaps TRBD1 (5 bases). Germline values: CDR1 MDHEN, CDR2 SYDVKM. This CDR3 spans 11 amino acids. V was cut by 6 bases and J by 8 bases, with 8 bases left in between. In DNA form, the CDR3 reads TGTGCCAGCAGGGGAGGGGAGCCCCAGCATTTT. This translates into CASRGGEPQHF. Looking up the rest from reference TRBV28 and TRBJ1-5 gives the full variable domain: DVKVTQSSRYLVKRTGEKVFLECVQDMDHENMFWYRQDPGLGLRLIYFSYDVKMKEKGDIPEGYSVSREKKERFSLILESASTNQTSMYLCASRGGEPQHFGDGTRLSIL.

The chain couples TRBV2 to TRBJ1-1; maybe TRBD1 (5 bases). There are 15 residues in the CDR3. The V gene lost 6 bases and the J gene lost 1 base, with 15 bases spanning the gap. CDR1 is SNHLY and CDR2 is FYNNEI in the germline V gene. In DNA, the CDR3 is TGTGCCAGCAGGAGTACGGGACTCGCGAACACTGAAGCTTTCTTT. Protein: CASRSTGLANTEAFF.

V and J are TRBV27 and TRBJ2-7; perhaps TRBD2 as D (7 bases). This CDR3 comprises 17 residues. V shed 3 bases and J shed 1 base, with 19 bases lying between them. CDR1 is MNHEY and CDR2 is SMNVEV in the germline V gene (reference sequence). The CDR3 loop reads CASSFSPGRGSSYEQYF. CDR3 DNA sequence: TGTGCCAGCAGTTTCAGTCCTGGGAGGGGGAGTTCCTACGAGCAGTACTTC.

This chain's CDR3 is CASNIAAGGSEQFF. CDR3 bases: TGTGCCAGCAACATAGCAGCGGGGGGTAGTGAGCAGTTCTTC. V usage is TRBV3-1 (or the pseudogene TRBV3-2) and J usage is TRBJ2-1; 9 positions match TRBD2. The CDR3 is 14 residues long. The germline V gene encodes CDR1 LGHDT and CDR2 YNNKEL (reference sequence). J lost 9 bases, V lost 7 bases, and 10 bases had no gene match.

The chain employs TRBV4-1 and TRBJ2-1; TRBD2 matches at 11 bases. The ends lost 0 bases at V and 8 bases at J; junction bases unmatched: 9. Germline V CDR1 and CDR2: MGHRA, YSYEKL. The CDR3 contains 17 residues. The DNA of the CDR3 is TGCGCCAGCAGCCAAGATAGCGGGAGGGCCCTCGGCGATGAGCAGTTCTTC. Its translation: CASSQDSGRALGDEQFF.

Only a few counts were recorded for this clone. The chain joins TRBV7-2 to TRBJ1-6; no firm D call. Germline values: CDR1 SGHTA, CDR2 FQGNSA. V was shortened by 5 bases and J by 5 bases, with 16 bases between the two germline ends. The CDR3 runs to 16 residues. The CDR3 loop reads CASSNAPPENNSPLHF. The DNA for the CDR3 is TGTGCCAGCAGCAATGCCCCCCCAGAAAATAATTCACCCCTCCACTTT. Full variable domain (missing parts from reference TRBV7-2 and TRBJ1-6): GAGVSQSPSNKVTEKGKDVELRCDPISGHTALYWYRQSLGQGLEFLIYFQGNSAPDKSGLPSDRFSAERTGGSVSTLTIQRTQQEDSAVYLCASSNAPPENNSPLHFGNGTRLTVT.

The chain couples TRBV30 to TRBJ1-1; tentatively, D is TRBD1 (5 bases). Trimming cost V 0 bases and J 7 bases, with 15 bases left between them. This CDR3 comprises 14 residues. CDR1 and CDR2 (germline): GTSNPN, SVGIG (reference sequence). In DNA form, the CDR3 reads TGTGCCTGGAGTGTACTGATTCGGGGGAATGAAGCTTTCTTT. This sequence encodes CAWSVLIRGNEAFF.

In this sample, this clone turned up a few times. The chain combines TRBV14 with TRBJ1-2, with 8 nucleotides matching TRBD1. CDR1 is SGHDN and CDR2 is FVKESK in the germline V gene. The CDR3 contains 13 residues. V gave up 4 bases and J gave up 8 bases; unmatched junction bases: 6. The CDR3 bases are TGTGCCAGCAGCCCTCGGACAGGGCAAGGCTACACCTTC. Its protein product is CASSPRTGQGYTF.

V usage is TRBV19 and J usage is TRBJ2-5, with D maybe TRBD2 (6 bases). V lost 3 bases and J 4 bases, leaving 21 bases between the germline ends. The CDR3 length is 17 residues. Germline V lookup: CDR1 LNHDA, CDR2 SQIVND (reference sequence). CDR3 nucleotide sequence: TGTGCCAGTAGTATCGGTAGGGGAGGCCCAAGTGGAGAGACCCAGTACTTC. Protein: CASSIGRGGPSGETQYF. Full variable domain (rest looked up from reference TRBV19 and TRBJ2-5): DGGITQSPKYLFRKEGQNVTLSCEQNLNHDAMYWYRQDPGQGLRLIYYSQIVNDFQKGDIAEGYSVSREKKESFPLTVTSAQKNPTAFYLCASSIGRGGPSGETQYFGPGTRLLVL.

The rearrangement links TRBV28 to TRBJ1-5; D is uncertain. This CDR3 region has 15 residues. V dropped 7 bases and J dropped 0 bases, with 13 bases sitting between them. In germline, CDR1 is MDHEN, CDR2 SYDVKM. The CDR3 sequence: CASNTQAGSNQPQHF. Written as DNA, the CDR3 is TGTGCCAGCAACACCCAGGCAGGTAGCAATCAGCCCCAGCATTTT.

The chain couples TRBV19 to TRBJ2-1; 13 nucleotides line up with TRBD2. Trimming at V came to 0 bases and at J to 7 bases, leaving 6 bases not matched to a gene. The CDR3 spans 17 residues. Germline loops: CDR1 LNHDA, CDR2 SQIVND (reference sequence). Written as DNA, the CDR3 is TGTGCCAGTAGTATAGATCTGGGACTAGCGGGAAGTAATGAGCAGTTCTTC. Translating it yields CASSIDLGLAGSNEQFF. The variable domain in full, with the rest retrieved from reference TRBV19 and TRBJ2-1, is DGGITQSPKYLFRKEGQNVTLSCEQNLNHDAMYWYRQDPGQGLRLIYYSQIVNDFQKGDIAEGYSVSREKKESFPLTVTSAQKNPTAFYLCASSIDLGLAGSNEQFFGPGTRLTVL.